The clone carrying this TCR beta chain has more than one count but fewer than ten. The antigen remains unidentified. This sample was taken from a study of naive and memory T cell subsets. Study outcomes and limitations: Over 85% of naive TCR sequences appeared only once, unlike memory subsets. Between naive and memory subsets, TCR abundance power law exponents differed.

The beta constant-region primer was an equimolar mix of two oligonucleotides covering TRBC1 and TRBC2. A 12-nucleotide UMI and the SP2 primer were added to the cDNA 3' end by oligonucleotide ligation. Each CDR3 protein gets one entry after TCRdb re-called the UMI-ligation and nested PCR reads with MiXCR. The sample has about 85,000 distinct CDR3 sequences, around 13% seen once. CDR1 is SGHRS, CDR2 YFSETQ, per germline. Deletions cut 1 base from V and 9 bases from J, with 12 bases between. This CDR3 region has 13 residues. The source is a human donor in good health. The sequencing sample was made of central memory CD4+ T cells from blood. The J gene is TRBJ2-3, the V gene TRBV5-1; D gene unclear. The CDR3 DNA reads as TGCGCCAGCAGCTTGTTGGATTCCGCAACGCAGTATTTT. This codes for CASSLLDSATQYF.